Listed below are T cell receptor beta chains from one sample, sequenced in a study of T cell responses to AZD1222 COVID-19 vaccine. Method: immunoSEQ multiplex PCR; TCRdb's copy keeps in-frame clones and lacks some. This sample has approximately 100,000 clones; 75% to 90% occur once, and the top ten carry 5.1%. The material was peripheral blood, obtained on day 0 of AZD1222 vaccination. These receptors all stem from an adult in good health. CDR3s include the opening cysteine and the closing phenylalanine or tryptophan. D genes are given only for firm matches. Some rows have no size entry. The others give once, few or many, or a class for an expanded clone.

CDR3nt | CDR3aa | j_gene | d_gene | v_gene | abundance
TGTGCCAGTAGTATCCCCGGGACCGCAAACACTGAAGCTTTCTTT | CASSIPGTANTEAFF | TRBJ1-1 | NA | TRBV19 | NA
TGTGCCAGCAGCTTAATCGTGGGTGGAGCGGGTCGTGGCAATCAGCCCCAGCATTTT | CASSLIVGGAGRGNQPQHF | TRBJ1-5 | NA | TRBV7-8 | NA
TGTGCCAGCAGCTTTCAGGTGAACACTGAAGCTTTCTTT | CASSFQVNTEAFF | TRBJ1-1 | NA | TRBV7-2 | NA
TGTGCCAGCAGCTTATCAACAGTAGCGGGGGGAACCTACGAGCAGTACTTC | CASSLSTVAGGTYEQYF | TRBJ2-7 | TRBD2 | TRBV13 | few
TGCGCCAGCAGACGGGGGACAGAGATTGCGCCCCAGCATTTT | CASRRGTEIAPQHF | TRBJ1-5 | TRBD1 | TRBV10-2 | NA
TGTGCCACCAGTGGGGTTGGGGGGGGAACGAGCACAGATACGCAGTATTTT | CATSGVGGGTSTDTQYF | TRBJ2-3 | TRBD2 | TRBV24-1 | NA
TGCGCCAGCAGCCAAGGGGGGAGCACTGAAGCTTTCTTT | CASSQGGSTEAFF | TRBJ1-1 | NA | TRBV4-1 | NA
TGTGCCAGCAGCGCTGAGTGGGGCACCTACGAGCAGTACTTC | CASSAEWGTYEQYF | TRBJ2-7 | NA | TRBV6-5 | NA
TGTGCCAGCAGCTTAAGGCTAGCGGGAGTGGGCACAGATACGCAGTATTTT | CASSLRLAGVGTDTQYF | TRBJ2-3 | TRBD2 | TRBV7-9 | once
TGTGCCAGCAGCGCCGGACAGGGCGGGTCACCCCTCCACTTT | CASSAGQGGSPLHF | TRBJ1-6 | TRBD1 | TRBV9 | NA
TGCGCCAGCAGTCCCGGGGGGAACTATGGCTACACCTTC | CASSPGGNYGYTF | TRBJ1-2 | NA | TRBV10-2 | NA
TGCGCCAGCAGCTTGGGGGTCTGGGAGAAGAGTATCGAGGAGCAGTTCTTC | CASSLGVWEKSIEEQFF | TRBJ2-1 | NA | TRBV5-1 | NA
TGTGCCAGCAGTTTCCTACGGGACCACACAGATACGCAGTATTTT | CASSFLRDHTDTQYF | TRBJ2-3 | NA | TRBV27 | NA
TGCAGCGTATTACAGGGGGCAGGCACTGAAGCTTTCTTT | CSVLQGAGTEAFF | TRBJ1-1 | TRBD1 | TRBV29-1 | NA
TGTGCCAGCAGTTTAGAAGGGGCTAGCGGGAACTACGAGCAGTACTTC | CASSLEGASGNYEQYF | TRBJ2-7 | TRBD2 | TRBV28 | NA
TGCAGCGGGAGTGGCGGTGGCGAGCAGTACTTC | CSGSGGGEQYF | TRBJ2-7 | NA | TRBV20-1 | NA
TGTGCCAGCAGCTCAGTGGATACGCAGTATTTT | CASSSVDTQYF | TRBJ2-3 | NA | TRBV5-6 | NA
TGTGCCAGCAGTTACTCGAGCACACCCTATGGCTACACCTTC | CASSYSSTPYGYTF | TRBJ1-2 | NA | TRBV6-6 | NA
TGCGCCAGCAACCAGGGACAGGTGAATTCACCCCTCCACTTT | CASNQGQVNSPLHF | TRBJ1-6 | TRBD1 | TRBV5-1 | NA
TGTGCCAGCAGCTTAGCAGGGGGTAGGGGCGGCACAGATACGCAGTATTTT | CASSLAGGRGGTDTQYF | TRBJ2-3 | NA | TRBV7-6 | NA
TGCGCCAGCAGCAAAGTAGACACCATATATTTT | CASSKVDTIYF | TRBJ1-3 | NA | TRBV23-1 | NA
TGTGCCACAGGACTAGCGGGAGTAGAGACCCAGTACTTC | CATGLAGVETQYF | TRBJ2-5 | TRBD2 | TRBV5-4 | NA
TGTGCCAGTAGTCCGCAGGGGAAACGGAGCAATCAGCCCCAGCATTTT | CASSPQGKRSNQPQHF | TRBJ1-5 | NA | TRBV19 | NA
TGTGCCAGCAGTTTAGGGGATAAGACTCGCCAGTACTTC | CASSLGDKTRQYF | TRBJ2-4 | NA | TRBV12-3/TRBV12-4 | NA
TGTGCCAGCAGCCCACGGACGGGAGCAACTAATGAAAAACTGTTTTTT | CASSPRTGATNEKLFF | TRBJ1-4 | NA | TRBV7-2 | NA
TGTGCCAGCAGCTTGACGGCCCCAGGCTATAATTCACCCCTCCACTTT | CASSLTAPGYNSPLHF | TRBJ1-6 | NA | TRBV7-9 | NA
TGTGCCAGTAGTATTTCCCAGCCCTATGGCTACACCTTC | CASSISQPYGYTF | TRBJ1-2 | NA | TRBV19 | NA
TGTGCCAGCAGCCCCAGGGGCCGGGACGAGCAGTACTTC | CASSPRGRDEQYF | TRBJ2-7 | NA | TRBV12-3/TRBV12-4 | once
TGTGCCAGCAGCCAAGATGTAGGGGGCCGAGGCTACACCTTC | CASSQDVGGRGYTF | TRBJ1-2 | TRBD1 | TRBV3-1/TRBV3-2 | NA
TGTGCCAGTAGTTTCACCGAAAACAGGGTTGGCCAGCCCCAGCATTTT | CASSFTENRVGQPQHF | TRBJ1-5 | NA | TRBV19 | NA
TGTGCCAGCAGACTCACAGGGAACACTGAAGCTTTCTTT | CASRLTGNTEAFF | TRBJ1-1 | NA | TRBV6-6 | NA
TGTGCCAGCAGTACGGGACAGGGTAAAGGCGGGGAGCTGTTTTTT | CASSTGQGKGGELFF | TRBJ2-2 | TRBD1 | TRBV6-5 | NA
TGTGCCAGCAGCGGGACAGGGAAACTCTACACCTTC | CASSGTGKLYTF | TRBJ1-2 | TRBD1 | TRBV28 | NA
TGTGCCAGCAACAGGGGCACCTACGAGCAGTACTTC | CASNRGTYEQYF | TRBJ2-7 | TRBD1 | TRBV25-1 | NA
TGTGCCAGCTCACCACGGGGTAGCGGGGACGCGACGCAGTATTTT | CASSPRGSGDATQYF | TRBJ2-3 | TRBD2 | TRBV18 | NA
TGTGCCATCAGCACTAGCATGTCTTACAATGAGCAGTTCTTC | CAISTSMSYNEQFF | TRBJ2-1 | NA | TRBV10-3 | NA
TGTGCCAGCAGCTTAGATAGAATTACTGGAAACACCATATATTTT | CASSLDRITGNTIYF | TRBJ1-3 | NA | TRBV11-2 | NA
TGCGCCAGCAAGAACGATGGAAACACCATATATTTT | CASKNDGNTIYF | TRBJ1-3 | NA | TRBV5-1 | NA
TGTGCCAGCAGCGTAGGCTCCACGATCACCGGGGAGCTGTTTTTT | CASSVGSTITGELFF | TRBJ2-2 | NA | TRBV9 | NA
TGTGCCAGCAGTGATTTTTTTGGGGGCTACACCTTC | CASSDFFGGYTF | TRBJ1-2 | NA | TRBV6-1 | NA
TGTGCCACCAGTGACGAATGGGGGACTGAAGCTTTCTTT | CATSDEWGTEAFF | TRBJ1-1 | NA | TRBV24-1 | NA
TGTGCCAGCAGCTTAGTCGCGGGGAACACTGAAGCTTTCTTT | CASSLVAGNTEAFF | TRBJ1-1 | NA | TRBV7-2 | NA
TGTGCCAGCAGGTCTACGAGCCACACCGGGGAGCTGTTTTTT | CASRSTSHTGELFF | TRBJ2-2 | NA | TRBV6-5 | NA
TGCGCCAGCAGCTTGGAAGACACCGGGGGAGCTTTCTTT | CASSLEDTGGAFF | TRBJ1-1 | NA | TRBV5-1 | NA
TGTGCCAGCAGCAAAGAGGAGGGGTACTATGGCTACACCTTC | CASSKEEGYYGYTF | TRBJ1-2 | NA | TRBV3-1/TRBV3-2 | once
TGCGCCAGCAGCTTGGTGGGCGGGGCTCAAGAGACCCAGTACTTC | CASSLVGGAQETQYF | TRBJ2-5 | NA | TRBV5-1 | NA
TGCGCCAGCAGCTTGGGGAGGGGAGCGAACACCGGGGAGCTGTTTTTT | CASSLGRGANTGELFF | TRBJ2-2 | NA | TRBV5-1 | NA
TGTGCCAGCGGATATAATTCACCCCTCCACTTT | CASGYNSPLHF | TRBJ1-6 | NA | TRBV27 | NA
TGTGCCAGCAGCTTATCAGAGGGGTCGTGGGAAAAACTGTTTTTT | CASSLSEGSWEKLFF | TRBJ1-4 | NA | TRBV7-9 | NA
TGTGCCAGCAGCTTAGCAAGTAGCGGGAGCCCCTACGAGCAGTACTTC | CASSLASSGSPYEQYF | TRBJ2-7 | TRBD2 | TRBV7-2 | NA
TGTGCCAGCGCCCAGGGACAATTGGTGGTCGATGAGCAGTTCTTC | CASAQGQLVVDEQFF | TRBJ2-1 | NA | TRBV7-3 | NA
TGTGCCAGCAGCTTAGGCGGTGGTACAGGGTCTGGAAACACCATATATTTT | CASSLGGGTGSGNTIYF | TRBJ1-3 | NA | TRBV11-2 | NA
TGTGCCAGCTTGCCTGGACAGGGGGCTTACAATGAGCAGTTCTTC | CASLPGQGAYNEQFF | TRBJ2-1 | TRBD1 | TRBV28 | few
TGTGCCAGCAGCCTCGGACTAGGAAAGTTCTTC | CASSLGLGKFF | TRBJ2-1 | TRBD2 | TRBV6-2/TRBV6-3 | NA
TGTGCCAGCAGTAACGAAGGGCTTTCTGGAAACACCATATATTTT | CASSNEGLSGNTIYF | TRBJ1-3 | NA | TRBV6-5 | NA
TGTGCCAGCAGGGCGAGGAGGGACACCGGGGAGCTGTTTTTT | CASRARRDTGELFF | TRBJ2-2 | NA | TRBV2 | NA
TGTGCCAGCTCACCACTTTCCGGGCACACTGAAGCTTTCTTT | CASSPLSGHTEAFF | TRBJ1-1 | NA | TRBV18 | once
TGTGCCACCAGTGACCCGACTAGCGGGAGGTCGGATACGCAGTATTTT | CATSDPTSGRSDTQYF | TRBJ2-3 | TRBD2 | TRBV24-1 | once
TGTGCCAGCAGCCAGAGACAGGGGGATCCACAAGATACGCAGTATTTT | CASSQRQGDPQDTQYF | TRBJ2-3 | TRBD1 | TRBV7-8 | NA